This is a list of T cell receptor beta chains from one sample in a study of cytomegalovirus exposure and HLA in healthy donors. TCRdb's copy holds only in-frame clones and misses some; the assay was immunoSEQ multiplex PCR. The sample consists of fewer than 200,000 clones, roughly 76% of them appearing once. What was sequenced was PBMCs. Every receptor here comes from a woman between 50 and 59 years old in good health and CMV-seronegative. CDR3s include the opening cysteine and the closing phenylalanine or tryptophan. Each record gives: clone size, D gene, V gene, J gene, CDR3 length, CDR3 DNA, CDR3 protein. The D gene is left open where the match is weak. Some rows have no size entry. The others give once, few or many, or a class for an expanded clone.

abundance: .; d_gene: .; v_gene: TRBV11-3; j_gene: TRBJ2-2; len: 14; CDR3nt: TGTGCCAGCAGCTTGGGGACAAACACCGGGGAGCTGTTTTTT; CDR3aa: CASSLGTNTGELFF
abundance: few; d_gene: TRBD2; v_gene: TRBV7-3; j_gene: TRBJ2-2; len: 16; CDR3nt: TGTGCCAGCAGCATTGCGGGGGGGACGAACACCGGGGAGCTGTTTTTT; CDR3aa: CASSIAGGTNTGELFF
abundance: once; d_gene: .; v_gene: TRBV12-5; j_gene: TRBJ2-3; len: 14; CDR3nt: TGTGCTAGTGCTTGGGGGGTTGGCACAGATACGCAGTATTTT; CDR3aa: CASAWGVGTDTQYF
abundance: .; d_gene: TRBD2; v_gene: TRBV7-2; j_gene: TRBJ2-1; len: 16; CDR3nt: TGTGCCAGCAGCCCGCGAGGGACTAGCGGGAGGATAGAGCAGTTCTTC; CDR3aa: CASSPRGTSGRIEQFF
abundance: few; d_gene: TRBD1; v_gene: TRBV5-4; j_gene: TRBJ1-1; len: 15; CDR3nt: TGTGCCAGCAGCATCGTCGGCCAGGGGGCTTCTGAAGCTTTCTTT; CDR3aa: CASSIVGQGASEAFF
abundance: .; d_gene: .; v_gene: TRBV9; j_gene: TRBJ2-2; len: 15; CDR3nt: TGTGCCAGCAGCGTACTAGGGAGTAACACCGGGGAGCTGTTTTTT; CDR3aa: CASSVLGSNTGELFF
abundance: .; d_gene: .; v_gene: TRBV7-8; j_gene: TRBJ2-7; len: 13; CDR3nt: TGTGCCAGCAGCTTAAGTCTGGGGGGCGAGCAGTACTTC; CDR3aa: CASSLSLGGEQYF
abundance: few; d_gene: TRBD1; v_gene: TRBV5-4; j_gene: TRBJ1-3; len: 15; CDR3nt: TGTGCCAGCAGCCCAAACAGGGGTAGCGGAAACACCATATATTTT; CDR3aa: CASSPNRGSGNTIYF
abundance: .; d_gene: TRBD1; v_gene: TRBV4-3; j_gene: TRBJ1-1; len: 14; CDR3nt: TGCGCCAGCACCCTGGACAGGGGGGACACTGAAGCTTTCTTT; CDR3aa: CASTLDRGDTEAFF
abundance: .; d_gene: .; v_gene: TRBV5-1; j_gene: TRBJ2-7; len: 13; CDR3nt: TGCGCCAGCAGCTTGGAAGGGGTCGACGAGCAGTACTTC; CDR3aa: CASSLEGVDEQYF
abundance: .; d_gene: TRBD2; v_gene: TRBV4-3; j_gene: TRBJ2-4; len: 15; CDR3nt: TGCGCCAGCAGCCAATCCTCGGGGGGGAGGAACATTCAGTACTTC; CDR3aa: CASSQSSGGRNIQYF
abundance: .; d_gene: .; v_gene: TRBV7-3; j_gene: TRBJ2-2; len: 17; CDR3nt: TGTGCCAGCAGCCCGAAGGGAAGGGGTGCGAACACCGGGGAGCTGTTTTTT; CDR3aa: CASSPKGRGANTGELFF
abundance: .; d_gene: .; v_gene: TRBV19; j_gene: TRBJ2-7; len: 14; CDR3nt: TGTGCCAGTAGTATGTTGGGCAGAGACTACGAGCAGTACTTC; CDR3aa: CASSMLGRDYEQYF
abundance: .; d_gene: .; v_gene: TRBV27; j_gene: TRBJ1-6; len: 17; CDR3nt: TGTGCCAGCAGTCTCAGGGTCGTGGGGACCTATAATTCACCCCTCCACTTT; CDR3aa: CASSLRVVGTYNSPLHF
abundance: .; d_gene: .; v_gene: TRBV4-2; j_gene: TRBJ2-1; len: 14; CDR3nt: TGTGCCAGCAGCGAGCCGGGGTCAGACAGGCAGCAGTTCTTC; CDR3aa: CASSEPGSDRQQFF
abundance: .; d_gene: .; v_gene: TRBV25-1; j_gene: TRBJ2-7; len: 11; CDR3nt: TGTGCCAGCAGGGCCAGTAAAAAGCAGTACTTC; CDR3aa: CASRASKKQYF
abundance: few; d_gene: .; v_gene: TRBV19; j_gene: TRBJ2-1; len: 15; CDR3nt: TGTGCCAGTAGTATATTCCGAGGATCCTACAATGAGCAGTTCTTC; CDR3aa: CASSIFRGSYNEQFF
abundance: few; d_gene: .; v_gene: TRBV27; j_gene: TRBJ1-1; len: 16; CDR3nt: TGTGCCAGCAGTACCACGACAGGACAGAGGGGCACTGAAGCTTTCTTT; CDR3aa: CASSTTTGQRGTEAFF
abundance: .; d_gene: .; v_gene: TRBV30; j_gene: TRBJ2-1; len: 11; CDR3nt: TGTGCCTGGTGGGCATACAATGAGCAGTTCTTC; CDR3aa: CAWWAYNEQFF
abundance: few; d_gene: TRBD1; v_gene: TRBV18; j_gene: TRBJ1-2; len: 13; CDR3nt: TGTGCCAGCTCTCGGACAGGGGGCGATGGCTACACCTTC; CDR3aa: CASSRTGGDGYTF
abundance: few; d_gene: TRBD2; v_gene: TRBV11-2; j_gene: TRBJ2-1; len: 17; CDR3nt: TGTGCCAGCAGCTCCCGTGCGGGTGGGAGCGGGAGCAATGAGCAGTTCTTC; CDR3aa: CASSSRAGGSGSNEQFF
abundance: few; d_gene: TRBD2; v_gene: TRBV10-3; j_gene: TRBJ2-1; len: 17; CDR3nt: TGTGCCATCAGTGAGTCGTACCTAGCGGGGGCTTACAATGAGCAGTTCTTC; CDR3aa: CAISESYLAGAYNEQFF